One T cell receptor beta chain is described in this entry. Its binding antigen is unknown. Base qualities are not recorded, but no much larger clone differs from it by a single base. The source of the sample is a study of blood T cell repertoires in COVID-19 (dated by TCRdb to about 2020). Regarding the research as a whole: The collaborator samples originated in the United States, Italy and Spain and spanned the acute and convalescent phases of COVID-19. A freely available public database, intended as a resource for researchers studying the immune response to SARS-CoV-2, is where the repertoires were released. Nearly every sample came with metadata listing a de-identified subject ID, COVID-19 status, age in years and sex. The samples were drawn from two sources: the first 160 participants of the ongoing ImmuneRACE study, and 1,254 subjects contributed by 6 global collaborators. Where available, HLA class I and class II types were obtained from metadata supplied by the sample provider rather than from assay-based typing. The dataset comprised deeply sampled blood TCRbeta repertoires from subjects exposed to, actively infected with, or recovered from COVID-19. The prospective study material was composed of cDNA or gDNA derived from T cells, B-cell-depleted T cells, or PBMCs.

The study at large found these results: The quantity of clinical and demographic metadata differed by source and by participant and was supplied without curation.

Including the terminal cysteine and phenylalanine, the CDR3 comprises 16 residues. Just CDR3 DNA is preserved here, 48 bases in frame from base 1. V lost 0 bases and J lost 5 bases, and the count of bases not matched to a germline gene is 10. In the germline V gene, CDR1 corresponds to MGHRA and CDR2 to YSYEKL. TCRbeta CDR3 regions were amplified from genomic DNA by means of the immunoSEQ Assay, a bias-controlled multiplex PCR. The original methods were these. Within the assay, amplification of reference gene primers was used to estimate how many nucleated cells each sample contained. To quantify the absolute abundance of each unique TCRbeta CDR3 rearrangement, sequence reads were collapsed and filtered. For each sample, productive Simpson clonality was calculated as the square root of Simpson's diversity index across productive rearrangements. TCRdb provides this immuneACCESS table in a form limited to in-frame rearrangements. Some clones are lacking; in checked studies, under half of them reflect an unresolved V gene, and why the rest are absent is not known. V, J and clone size were drawn from that table, and D and trimming were deduced from the DNA. Across this sample there are approximately 46,000 clones, with 82% seen only once. More than 4% of the sample comes from the top ten.

The collaborating institutions used their own protocols to collect whole blood in K2EDTA tubes. For TCRbeta analysis, collaborators shipped samples in one of three forms: frozen whole blood, isolated PBMCs, or DNA extracted from either of those sample types. The rearranged chain carries TRBV4-1 and TRBJ2-7; TRBD2 fits 7 bases in the junction. This clonotype was obtained from a woman aged 65 to 85 with acute or convalescent COVID-19. Sequencing used peripheral blood. The DNA sequence follows: TGCGCCAGCAGCCAAGAGGGTCCAGCGGGATCGGACGAGCAGTACTTC. It translates to CASSQEGPAGSDEQYF.